What follows are 18 T cell receptor beta chains derived from one specimen sequenced in a study of T cell responses to AZD1222 COVID-19 vaccine. Repertoires were generated with immunoSEQ multiplex PCR, while TCRdb's copy carries only in-frame clones and drops some. Here the sample spans 55,000 to 75,000 clones, around nine tenths being singletons. Sequencing used peripheral blood, obtained on day 0 of AZD1222 vaccination. Receptors originate from an adult in good health.

The chain combines TRBV11-2 with TRBJ1-2; weak D call: TRBD1 (5 bases). The CDR3 spans 14 residues. V lost 5 bases and J lost 8, with 18 bases in between. Germline CDR1 reads SGHAT; CDR2 reads FQNNGV. CDR3 coding DNA: TGTGCCAGCAGCCCATTACAGGATTCCTGGGGCTACACCTTC. This encodes CASSPLQDSWGYTF.

This chain links TRBV4-2 with TRBJ2-3; TRBD2 aligns across 11 bases. Unmatched junction bases numbered 2, after V lost 4 bases and J lost 2 bases. The CDR3 has 15 residues. The germline V gene encodes CDR1 LGHNA and CDR2 YNFKEQ. The CDR3 DNA is TGTGCCAGCAGCCTAGCGGGAGGGGCCACAGATACGCAGTATTTT. Protein product: CASSLAGGATDTQYF.

This clone was counted between two and nine times. The CDR3 is CASRDGHRDTEAFF. CDR3 sequence (DNA): TGTGCCAGCAGAGACGGACACAGGGACACTGAAGCTTTCTTT. The chain carries TRBV6-5 and TRBJ1-1, with D tentatively TRBD1 (6 bases). V was shortened by 6 bases and J by 3 bases, with 14 bases between the two germline ends. This CDR3 contains 14 residues. The V gene's germline CDR1 is MNHEY and CDR2 SVGAGI.

The chain has TRBV5-1 and TRBJ2-1, with TRBD2 matching over 12 bases. The CDR3 runs to 16 residues. CDR1 is SGHRS and CDR2 is YFSETQ in the germline V gene. V lost 3 bases and J lost 7; bases outside the gene matches: 8. CDR3 loop: CASSWSLAGGRNEQFF. The DNA for the CDR3 is TGCGCCAGCAGCTGGAGCCTAGCGGGAGGGCGGAATGAGCAGTTCTTC.

This chain links TRBV11-2 with TRBJ2-2; TRBD2 aligns across 10 bases. This CDR3 comprises 16 residues. Germline-derived CDR1 and CDR2 are SGHAT and FQNNGV. With V trimmed by 4 bases and J by 2 bases, 4 bases remained unmatched. The CDR3 reads CASSSPSGSNTGELFF. CDR3 coding DNA: TGTGCCAGCAGCTCTCCTAGCGGGAGCAACACCGGGGAGCTGTTTTTT.

This rearrangement joins TRBV28 to TRBJ1-5; tentatively, D is TRBD1 (5 bases). The CDR3 has 15 amino acids. Per the germline V gene, CDR1 is MDHEN and CDR2 is SYDVKM. The V gene lost 3 bases and the J gene lost 9 bases, with 18 bases spanning the gap. The CDR3 DNA follows: TGTGCCAGCAGTTTTGCGTCCCAAGGGGCTAGGCCCCAGCATTTT. Protein: CASSFASQGARPQHF.

The chain is built from TRBV4-1 and TRBJ1-1, with D unresolved. CDR1 is MGHRA and CDR2 is YSYEKL in the germline V gene. V shed 2 bases and J shed 1 base, with 8 bases lying between them. The CDR3 consists of 14 residues. The CDR3 loop reads CASSQPNTNTEAFF. The CDR3 bases are TGCGCCAGCAGCCAACCCAACACGAACACTGAAGCTTTCTTT.

The chain joins TRBV10-1 to TRBJ2-3; 10 bases line up with TRBD2. The germline gives CDR1 WNHNN, CDR2 SYGVQD (reference sequence). The CDR3 is made up of 15 amino acids. With V trimmed by 5 bases and J by 4 bases, 6 bases remained unmatched. The CDR3 region is CASSHIGTSADTQYF. The CDR3 nucleotides are TGCGCCAGCAGTCACATCGGGACTAGCGCAGATACGCAGTATTTT.

This clone showed up just once. The CDR3 DNA is TGTGCCAGCAAGGGGACTGGCAATCAGCCCCAGCATTTT. As protein: CASKGTGNQPQHF. V and J are TRBV28 and TRBJ1-5, with a weak D call TRBD1 (5 bases). CDR1 and CDR2 (germline): MDHEN, SYDVKM. This CDR3 has 13 amino acids. V lost 7 bases and J lost 2, with 9 bases in between.

CDR3 protein: CASSNFPGQIYNEQFF. The CDR3 DNA follows: TGTGCCAGCAGCAATTTTCCGGGACAGATTTACAATGAGCAGTTCTTC. J is TRBJ2-1 and V is TRBV7-8, with TRBD1 matching 7 bases. This CDR3 region has 16 residues. V dropped 5 bases and J dropped 4; count of bases not matched to a gene: 11. CDR1 is SGHVS and CDR2 is FQNEAQ in the germline V gene.

This sequence joins TRBV6-5 and TRBJ2-3; D remains ambiguous. CDR3 length: 14 amino acids. Trimming cost V 6 bases and J 0 bases, with 10 bases left between them. Germline V CDR1 and CDR2: MNHEY, SVGAGI. The CDR3 sequence is CASSTLTSTDTQYF. CDR3 nucleotide sequence: TGTGCCAGCAGCACCCTAACTAGCACAGATACGCAGTATTTT.

The chain links TRBV7-9 to TRBJ1-2; the D gene is possibly TRBD1 (5 bases). V lost 0 bases, J lost 1 base, and 9 bases lay in between. The CDR3 consists of 15 residues. In germline, CDR1 is SEHNR, CDR2 FQNEAQ (reference sequence). The CDR3 reads CASSLAGVRNYGYTF. CDR3 in DNA: TGTGCCAGCAGCTTAGCAGGGGTTCGTAACTATGGCTACACCTTC.

The chain recombines TRBV18 with TRBJ1-6; D gene ambiguous. Germline loops: CDR1 KGHSH, CDR2 LQKENI. The CDR3 spans 14 residues. The ends were cut back, 1 base at V and 5 bases at J, with 6 bases in the middle. Written as DNA, the CDR3 is TGTGCCAGCTCACCACAGGAAAATAATTCACCCCTCCACTTT. The encoded protein is CASSPQENNSPLHF.

This clone was found a few times. The V gene is TRBV28, the J gene TRBJ1-1, with 7 bases aligning to TRBD1. The CDR3 consists of 14 residues. Germline lookup yields CDR1 MDHEN and CDR2 SYDVKM. V gave up 6 bases and J gave up 6 bases; unmatched junction bases: 10. CDR3 region: CASSPRQGGAEAFF. In DNA form, the CDR3 reads TGTGCCAGCAGCCCCCGACAGGGAGGAGCTGAAGCTTTCTTT.

The chain is built from TRBV2 and TRBJ2-3, with a weak D call TRBD2 (6 bases). In germline, CDR1 is SNHLY, CDR2 FYNNEI. V was cut by 3 bases and J by 1 base, with 11 bases left in between. The CDR3 contains 15 residues. The CDR3 DNA is TGTGCCAGCAGTGAGGAGGGGATACGCACAGATACGCAGTATTTT. Protein: CASSEEGIRTDTQYF.

The chain couples TRBV21-1 to TRBJ2-7; TRBD2 was called by the table and not checked on the DNA. TRBV21-1 is labeled a pseudogene. This CDR3 region has 14 residues. CDR3 region: CASSLSGRGDEQYF. The CDR3 nucleotides are TGTGCCAGCAGCTTAAGCGGGAGGGGCGACGAGCAGTACTTC.

The chain is built from TRBV18 and TRBJ1-2; D is possibly TRBD1 (5 bases). In germline, CDR1 is KGHSH, CDR2 LQKENI. V was trimmed by 4 bases and J by 0 bases, leaving 6 bases between them. The CDR3 totals 13 residues. The CDR3 is CASSRGANYGYTF. The CDR3 bases are TGTGCCAGCTCACGGGGGGCTAACTATGGCTACACCTTC.

The V gene is TRBV27, the J gene TRBJ2-5; D possibly uses TRBD1 or TRBD2 (6 bases each). The CDR3 runs 16 residues. Germline V gene lookup returns CDR1 MNHEY and CDR2 SMNVEV (reference sequence). V was pared by 2 bases and J by 0 bases, with 13 bases between. The chain's CDR3 is CASSLGGTPYQETQYF. The DNA for the CDR3 is TGTGCCAGCAGTTTAGGAGGGACACCGTACCAAGAGACCCAGTACTTC.